One sample yielded the 21 T cell receptor beta chains listed below, sequenced in a study of CD8+ T cells in alopecia areata. Treatment indicated: oral pan-JAK inhibitor, 5-10 mg twice daily. cDNA serving as the sequencing template came from extracted, reverse transcribed RNA. Profiled with immunoSEQ multiplex PCR; TCRdb holds only in-frame clones, not every one. The sample comprises some 240,000 clones, under 60% of which are singletons, and around 1.6% rests with the top ten. The specimen comprised CD4+ T cells sorted from blood, sampled at week 4, from a patient treated with tofacitinib. The receptors come from a human donor with alopecia areata.

This clone showed up just a few times. The chain joins TRBV6-5 to TRBJ2-7; D is unclear. CDR1 MNHEY and CDR2 SVGAGI come from the germline V gene. The CDR3 is 14 residues long. The V end lost 2 bases, the J end lost 2 bases, and 10 bases lay between the germline ends. CDR3 residues: CASSYQSGPYEQYF. In DNA form, the CDR3 reads TGTGCCAGCAGTTACCAGTCCGGACCCTACGAGCAGTACTTC.

The chain has TRBV2 and TRBJ2-1; D possibly corresponds to TRBD2 (5 bases). The V end was cut by 6 bases, the J end by 15 bases, with 18 bases between. Germline values: CDR1 SNHLY, CDR2 FYNNEI. CDR3 length: 12 residues. CDR3 in DNA: TGTGCCAGCAGCGCTGGGGAGTTTCGCCCGTTCTTC. Translation: CASSAGEFRPFF. Variable domain in full (rest from reference TRBV2 and TRBJ2-1): EPEVTQTPSHQVTQMGQEVILRCVPISNHLYFYWYRQILGQKVEFLVSFYNNEISEKSEIFDDQFSVERPDGSNFTLKIRSTKLEDSAMYFCASSAGEFRPFFGPGTRLTVL.

The chain has TRBV5-1 and TRBJ1-5, with TRBD1 matching 12 bases. Looked up from germline, CDR1 is SGHRS and CDR2 is YFSETQ. Trimming took 2 bases from V and 3 from J; bases not matched to a gene: 3. This CDR3 spans 16 amino acids. The CDR3 protein is CASSFGTGGNNQPQHF. The CDR3 nucleotides read TGCGCCAGCAGCTTCGGGACAGGGGGCAACAATCAGCCCCAGCATTTT.

The chain is built from TRBV18 and TRBJ1-2; D is perhaps TRBD1 (6 bases). CDR1 and CDR2 from the germline V gene are KGHSH and LQKENI. The CDR3 sequence is 14 residues long. The germline V and J ends were trimmed by 2 bases and 6 bases, with 13 bases remaining between them. The CDR3 coding sequence is TGTGCCAGCTCACCATGGACAGCCTTTGATGGCTACACCTTC. Translating gives CASSPWTAFDGYTF. Complete variable domain (other parts from reference TRBV18 and TRBJ1-2): NAGVMQNPRHLVRRRGQEARLRCSPMKGHSHVYWYRQLPEEGLKFMVYLQKENIIDESGMPKERFSAEFPKEGPSILRIQQVVRGDSAAYFCASSPWTAFDGYTFGSGTRLTVV.

Only a few counts were recorded for this clone. This chain joins TRBV29-1 and TRBJ2-3; D not resolved. This CDR3 contains 10 residues. Looked up from germline, CDR1 is SQVTM and CDR2 is ANQGSEA. V lost 4 bases to trimming and J lost 10 bases, with 9 bases between them. CDR3: CSVGSVSQYF. In nucleotides, the CDR3 is TGCAGCGTTGGGAGCGTATCGCAGTATTTT.

The CDR3 DNA sequence: TGTGCCAGCAGCTTGGAGGCGACAGGATCCTACGAGCAGTACTTC. This gives the protein CASSLEATGSYEQYF. V usage is TRBV5-4 and J usage is TRBJ2-7, with TRBD1 as a possible D gene (6 bases). Germline assignment: CDR1 SGHNT and CDR2 YYREEE (reference sequence). V lost 0 bases, J lost 1 base, and 11 bases lay in between. The CDR3 is 15 amino acids. Using reference TRBV5-4 and TRBJ2-7 for the parts outside the CDR3, the full variable domain is ETGVTQSPTHLIKTRGQQVTLRCSSQSGHNTVSWYQQALGQGPQFIFQYYREEENGRGNFPPRFSGLQFPNYSSELNVNALELDDSALYLCASSLEATGSYEQYFGPGTRLTVT.

The chain recombines TRBV4-3 with TRBJ2-3, with D unresolved. Germline CDR1 reads LGHNA; CDR2 reads YSLEER. The CDR3 totals 15 residues. Trimming left V 0 bases short and J 2 bases short, with 9 bases between. CDR3 sequence: CASSQDYGYTDTQYF. The CDR3 nucleotides are TGCGCCAGCAGCCAAGATTACGGCTACACAGATACGCAGTATTTT.

The chain employs TRBV6-5 and TRBJ2-6; D call uncertain. The germline V gene has CDR1 MNHEY and CDR2 SVGAGI. This CDR3 is 14 amino acids long. V lost 2 bases, J lost 2 bases, and 4 bases lay in between. In DNA, the CDR3 is TGTGCCAGCAGTTACGACCCTGGGGCCAACGTCCTGACTTTC. Its protein is CASSYDPGANVLTF.

V and J are TRBV4-3 and TRBJ1-2; a possible D gene is TRBD1 (5 bases). Trimming removed 5 bases from V and 7 bases from J, with 17 bases in between. This CDR3 is built from 14 residues. CDR1 is LGHNA and CDR2 is YSLEER in the germline V gene. The CDR3 DNA follows: TGCGCCAGCAGCTGGAACCGGGGGGACCCTGGCTACACCTTC. Its protein is CASSWNRGDPGYTF.

This clone was detected a few times. J is TRBJ2-3 and V is TRBV7-9; D gene ambiguous. V lost 4 bases and J lost 6, with 2 bases in between. CDR3 length equals 10 residues. CDR1 and CDR2 from the germline V gene are SEHNR and FQNEAQ (reference sequence). The CDR3 is CASSWDTQYF. The CDR3 nucleotides read TGTGCCAGCAGCTGGGATACGCAGTATTTT.

The V and J genes are TRBV6-1 and TRBJ1-5; 7 bases are shared with TRBD1. J lost 4 bases, V lost 3 bases, and 3 bases had no gene match. Looked up from germline, CDR1 is MNHNS and CDR2 is SASEGT. The CDR3 sequence is 14 residues long. The CDR3: CASSEGQTNQPQHF. Written as DNA, the CDR3 is TGTGCCAGCAGTGAGGGACAGACAAATCAGCCCCAGCATTTT.

The chain uses TRBV10-3 and TRBJ2-7; D not certain. This CDR3 contains 12 residues. The germline V gene encodes CDR1 ENHRY and CDR2 SYGVKD. Trimming took 2 bases from V and 2 from J, leaving 4 bases between them. The DNA for the CDR3 is TGTGCCATCAGTGAGAAGGCCTACGAGCAGTACTTC. This sequence encodes CAISEKAYEQYF.

The chain has TRBV30 and TRBJ1-2; 8 bases align to TRBD1. Losses at the gene ends were 0 bases for V and 6 bases for J; bases not matched to a gene: 6. The CDR3 is 14 residues long. Germline V lookup: CDR1 GTSNPN, CDR2 SVGIG (reference sequence). This CDR3 reads CAWSVRQGNDGYTF. DNA of the CDR3: TGTGCCTGGAGTGTACGACAGGGGAACGATGGCTACACCTTC.

This clone was seen at least ten times. The rearrangement links TRBV5-1 to TRBJ2-2; D gene uncertain. Trimming removed 8 bases from V and 5 bases from J, with 16 bases in between. The germline V gene has CDR1 SGHRS and CDR2 YFSETQ. CDR3 size: 14 residues. The CDR3 loop is CASGEWGKTGELFF. CDR3 DNA: TGCGCCAGTGGGGAATGGGGAAAGACCGGGGAGCTGTTTTTT.

This clone has more than one count but fewer than ten. The chain combines TRBV27 with TRBJ1-2; tentatively, D is TRBD1 (5 bases). With 5 bases removed from V and 4 bases from J, the gap between germline ends came to 17 bases. Germline CDR1 MNHEY, CDR2 SMNVEV (reference sequence). The CDR3 has 15 residues. CDR3 protein: CASSTSPSRGYGYTF. DNA for the CDR3: TGTGCCAGCAGTACATCCCCAAGTAGGGGCTATGGCTACACCTTC.

The rearrangement links TRBV29-1 to TRBJ2-2; no firm D call. Germline V gene lookup returns CDR1 SQVTM and CDR2 ANQGSEA. The V end was cut by 3 bases, the J end by 1 base, with 9 bases between. This CDR3 spans 14 amino acids. The CDR3 bases are TGCAGCGTTGAGAAGACACAGAACACCGGGGAGCTGTTTTTT. It codes for CSVEKTQNTGELFF.

The J gene is TRBJ2-7, the V gene TRBV15; D uncertain. The ends were cut back, 1 base at V and 2 bases at J, with 9 bases in the middle. Germline V CDR1 and CDR2: LNHNV, YYDKDF (reference sequence). The CDR3 sequence is 14 residues long. CDR3 residues: CATSRGTVTYEQYF. The DNA of the CDR3 is TGTGCCACCAGCAGAGGGACGGTTACCTACGAGCAGTACTTC.

This CDR3 is CAWSLRGRNTEAFF. CDR3 in DNA: TGTGCCTGGAGTTTACGGGGAAGGAACACTGAAGCTTTCTTT. The J gene is TRBJ1-1, the V gene TRBV30, with D uncertain. Germline CDR1 reads GTSNPN; CDR2 reads SVGIG (reference sequence). The length of the CDR3 is 14 residues. Trimming shortened V by 2 bases and J by 1 base, and 11 bases separated the two germline ends.

This chain uses TRBV6-6 with TRBJ1-2, with D tentatively TRBD1 (6 bases). Germline CDR1 MNHNY, CDR2 SVGAGI (reference sequence). Trimming cost V 4 bases and J 3 bases, with 15 bases left between them. The CDR3 is 15 residues long. The CDR3 sequence is CASSFQGSRDYGYTF. In DNA form, the CDR3 reads TGTGCCAGCAGTTTCCAGGGGTCTAGGGACTATGGCTACACCTTC.

The J gene is TRBJ1-6, the V gene TRBV27; TRBD1 aligns across 7 bases. The length of the CDR3 is 16 residues. Per the germline V gene, CDR1 is MNHEY and CDR2 is SMNVEV (reference sequence). The V segment lost 0 bases and the J segment 6 bases; nucleotides outside the gene matches: 5. The CDR3 nucleotides read TGTGCCAGCAGTTTATCCGGGACAGAGACTAATTCACCCCTCCACTTT. Encoded protein: CASSLSGTETNSPLHF.

In its sample, this clone was seen a few times. J is TRBJ1-1 and V is TRBV10-2; D is undetermined. The V end lost 7 bases, the J end lost 3 bases, and 6 bases lay between the germline ends. Germline CDR1 reads WSHSY; CDR2 reads SAAADI. The CDR3 covers 11 residues. The DNA for the CDR3 is TGCGCCAGCATTTTTGACACTGAAGCTTTCTTT. It is translated as CASIFDTEAFF.